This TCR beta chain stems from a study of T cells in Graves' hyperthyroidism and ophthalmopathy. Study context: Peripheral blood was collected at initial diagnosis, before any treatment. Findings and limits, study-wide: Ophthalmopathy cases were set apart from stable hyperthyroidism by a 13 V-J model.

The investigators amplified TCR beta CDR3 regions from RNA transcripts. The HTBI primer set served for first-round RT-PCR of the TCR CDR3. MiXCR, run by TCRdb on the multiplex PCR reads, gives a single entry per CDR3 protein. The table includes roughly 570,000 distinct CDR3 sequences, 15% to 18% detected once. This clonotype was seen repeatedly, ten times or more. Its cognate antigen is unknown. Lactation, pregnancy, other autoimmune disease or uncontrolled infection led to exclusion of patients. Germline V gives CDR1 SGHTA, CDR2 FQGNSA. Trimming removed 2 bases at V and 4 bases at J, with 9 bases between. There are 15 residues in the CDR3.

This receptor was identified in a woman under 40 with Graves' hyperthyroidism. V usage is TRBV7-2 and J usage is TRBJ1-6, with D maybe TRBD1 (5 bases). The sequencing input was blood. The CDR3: CASSLWGRYNSPLHF. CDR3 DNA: TGTGCCAGCAGCTTATGGGGACGGTATAATTCACCCCTCCACTTT.